The rows below give T cell receptor beta chains drawn from one sample of a study of beta chain features in type 1 diabetes. TCRdb's copy holds only in-frame clones and misses some; the assay was immunoSEQ multiplex PCR. The sample comprises around 450,000 clones, roughly 10% of which are singletons, and about 0.042% rests with the top ten. The sequenced material came from naive CD4+ T cells from blood. The receptors come from a woman aged 18-30 years in good health. CDR3s include the opening cysteine and the closing phenylalanine or tryptophan. The D gene is left open where the match is weak. A row's size may be missing; if present it is once, few, many or a size class.

clone size	V gene	D gene	J gene	CDR3 DNA	CDR3 protein
.	TRBV7-2	.	TRBJ1-2	TGTGCCAGCAGCTTAGAATGGGAAAGCTATGGCTACACCTTC	CASSLEWESYGYTF
many	TRBV29-1	.	TRBJ2-4	TGCAGCGTTGAGGGGGGCGGTCGGCGGGCGTACTTC	CSVEGGGRRAYF
.	TRBV27	.	TRBJ2-5	TGTGCCAGCAGTCCCCAGAACCAAGAGACCCAGTACTTC	CASSPQNQETQYF
few	TRBV20-1	.	TRBJ2-7	TGCAGTGCTAGATCCGGGACCGGGCAGTACTTC	CSARSGTGQYF
.	TRBV28	TRBD1	TRBJ1-5	TGTGCCAGCAGTTCCGACAGGGTGCATCAGCCCCAGCATTTT	CASSSDRVHQPQHF
few	TRBV7-9	.	TRBJ1-2	TGTGCCAGCAGCCCCGCCGTCGGGGTACCAAGTTATGGCTACACCTTC	CASSPAVGVPSYGYTF
few	TRBV4-1	.	TRBJ2-1	TGCGCCAGCAGCTTACGACTCGACAATGAGCAGTTCTTC	CASSLRLDNEQFF
few	TRBV4-2	.	TRBJ2-3	TGTGCCAGCAGCCAAGAACGGGCCTACACAGATACGCAGTATTTT	CASSQERAYTDTQYF
few	TRBV5-5	.	TRBJ1-2	TGTGCCAGCAGCTTTCCGTATGGCTACACCTTC	CASSFPYGYTF
few	TRBV11-3	TRBD2	TRBJ2-1	TGTGCCAGCAGCTTAGAGGGGACTAACTACAATGAGCAGTTCTTC	CASSLEGTNYNEQFF
.	TRBV7-9	.	TRBJ1-3	TGTGCCAGCAGCTCTACAGGGAGGGAACACACCATATATTTT	CASSSTGREHTIYF
few	TRBV5-1	.	TRBJ2-7	TGCGCCAGCAGCATTGGGATCTATGGGGGATACTACGAGCAGTACTTC	CASSIGIYGGYYEQYF
few	TRBV29-1	TRBD1	TRBJ2-6	TGCAGCGTTCTTCAGGGGGCTGGGGCCAACGTCCTGACTTTC	CSVLQGAGANVLTF
few	TRBV5-1	.	TRBJ1-2	TGCGCCAGCAGCTTGGACAGGGTCCCAGGCGGCTACACCTTC	CASSLDRVPGGYTF
.	TRBV2	.	TRBJ2-1	TGTGCCAGCAGTGAATATAGGGACAACTACAATGAGCAGTTCTTC	CASSEYRDNYNEQFF
few	TRBV15	.	TRBJ1-6	TGTGCCACCAGGAGAGGCGGCGGGTCACCCCTCCACTTT	CATRRGGGSPLHF
few	TRBV9	.	TRBJ2-1	TGTGCCAGCAGCGTAGGGCGCCTAGCGCCCTTTGGGAATGAGCAGTTCTTC	CASSVGRLAPFGNEQFF
.	TRBV20-1	.	TRBJ2-5	TGCAGTGCTCGACTTAGGGAGACCCAGTACTTC	CSARLRETQYF
.	TRBV7-9	TRBD1	TRBJ2-3	TGTGCCAGCAGCTTAGCGCTGAACAGGGGGATGACAGATACGCAGTATTTT	CASSLALNRGMTDTQYF
few	TRBV2	TRBD1	TRBJ2-7	TGTGCCAGCAGGGACAGGGGTTGGTACGAGCAGTACTTC	CASRDRGWYEQYF
few	TRBV5-6	.	TRBJ1-1	TGTGCCAGCAGCTCCGCTCTACAGGGGAACACTGAAGCTTTCTTT	CASSSALQGNTEAFF
few	TRBV7-2	TRBD2	TRBJ2-3	TGTGCCAGCAGCTTCGGACTAGCGGGAGTGCATACGCAGTATTTT	CASSFGLAGVHTQYF
few	TRBV25-1	.	TRBJ1-5	TGTGCCAGCACCGGAAGGGGGTATCAGCCCCAGCATTTT	CASTGRGYQPQHF
.	TRBV11-3	TRBD1	TRBJ1-1	TGTGCCAGCAGCAAACGGGGACAGATGAACACTGAAGCTTTCTTT	CASSKRGQMNTEAFF
.	TRBV5-1	.	TRBJ2-3	TGCGCCAGCAGCTTCCCTCCAGGGGCCGGGTATTTT	CASSFPPGAGYF
.	TRBV18	.	TRBJ1-4	TGTGCCAGCTCACCAGGGAGTCCTAATGAAAAACTGTTTTTT	CASSPGSPNEKLFF
.	TRBV7-3	.	TRBJ2-1	TGTGCCAGCAGCCCGCGGGACCAACGTAATGAGCAGTTCTTC	CASSPRDQRNEQFF
few	TRBV30	.	TRBJ2-7	TGTGCCTGGGATACAGGAACCTACGAGCAGTACTTC	CAWDTGTYEQYF
.	TRBV5-4	.	TRBJ1-1	TGTGCCAGCAGTTCGGCTTACACTGAAGCTTTCTTT	CASSSAYTEAFF
few	TRBV30	.	TRBJ1-5	TGTGCCTGGAGTCATGGGGCGGGCAATCAGCCCCAGCATTTT	CAWSHGAGNQPQHF
few	TRBV7-2	.	TRBJ2-5	TGTGCCAGCAGCCTTAGGATACAAGAGACCCAGTACTTC	CASSLRIQETQYF
.	TRBV5-1	.	TRBJ2-5	TGCGCCAGCAGCCGGGGACGCCAAGAGACCCAGTACTTC	CASSRGRQETQYF
.	TRBV7-2	.	TRBJ2-6	TGTGCCAGCAGCAATTCGGGGGCTGGGGCCAACGTCCTGACTTTC	CASSNSGAGANVLTF
.	TRBV7-2	.	TRBJ1-4	TGTGCCAGCAGCCCAGGGAGCCCTAATGAAAAACTGTTTTTT	CASSPGSPNEKLFF
.	TRBV6-1	TRBD1	TRBJ1-6	TGTGCCAGCAGTGCCAACAGGGGATCCTATAATTCACCCCTCCACTTT	CASSANRGSYNSPLHF
.	TRBV4-3	TRBD1	TRBJ1-6	TGCGCCAGCAGCCACGGGACAGGGGTTCGGAATTCACCCCTCCACTTT	CASSHGTGVRNSPLHF